This entry describes one T cell receptor (beta chain). What it recognizes is unknown. TCRdb keeps only in-frame clones here, not all; method: immunoSEQ multiplex PCR. The table has around 50,000 clones, 75% to 85% seen once. Germline CDR1 and CDR2: GTSNPN and SVGIG (reference sequence). The CDR3 extends over 13 amino acids. The ends were cut back, 0 bases at V and 7 bases at J, with 12 bases in the middle. This sample stems from a study of memory CD4+ T cells and cytomegalovirus serostatus. The wider study: Of the healthy Belgian adults, 9 were CMV seropositive and 20 to 30 seronegative.

Study-wide results and limits: A US-trained random forest predicted CMV serostatus with median AUC around 0.92.

Single viable CD3+CD4+CD8-CD45RO+ cells were sorted as the memory CD4+ T cells. After thawing, CD4+ T cells were positively selected. The origin of this receptor is an adult in good health and CMV-seronegative. Sequences were obtained from memory CD4+ T cells from blood. V usage is TRBV30 and J usage is TRBJ2-5; D ambiguous. The CDR3 region is CAWSVPRPPTQYF. Here the CDR3 DNA reads TGTGCCTGGAGTGTACCCCGGCCTCCGACCCAGTACTTC.